The present TCR beta chain was sequenced within a study of CXCR3 chemokines and chemotherapy response in bladder cancer. After removal of 10 bases from V and 5 bases from J, the junction contained 14 bases not matched to a gene. The V gene's germline CDR1 is MDHEN and CDR2 SYDVKM. The CDR3 sequence is 14 residues long. Using its own MiXCR run on the PCR reads, TCRdb lists one record per CDR3 protein. The sample includes over 2,500 distinct CDR3 sequences, approximately 12% of them seen just once. The chain couples TRBV28 to TRBJ2-7, with 7 bases matching TRBD1. This clonotype was sampled from a human donor with bladder cancer that responded to neoadjuvant chemotherapy. The specimen was obtained from a patient whose treatment included neoadjuvant chemotherapy. Here the CDR3 reads CATERAGGRNEQYF. DNA of the CDR3: TGTGCCACAGAGAGGGCAGGGGGAAGGAACGAGCAGTACTTC.